Listed here are 18 T cell receptor beta chains from one sample, sequenced in a study of early T cells in non-severe SARS-CoV-2 infection. TCRdb used MiXCR to reprocess the 5' RACE reads, holding one entry per CDR3 protein. This sample has 60,000 to 90,000 distinct CDR3 sequences, with more than 9% found just once. The sequenced sample was whole blood. The origin of the receptors is an adult who was a healthcare worker with PCR-confirmed SARS-CoV-2 infection or an uninfected control (not recorded which).

Ten or more counts support this clonotype. The rearrangement joins TRBV6-1 to TRBJ1-5; weak D call: TRBD1 (6 bases). Per germline, CDR1 MNHNS and CDR2 SASEGT. V lost 1 base and J 7 bases, leaving 17 bases between the germline ends. There are 16 residues in the CDR3. In nucleotides, the CDR3 is TGTGCCAGCAGTGAAGTGTCCCCAGGGGTCGGACAGCCCCAGCATTTT. Residues: CASSEVSPGVGQPQHF.

CDR3 in DNA: TGTGCCAGCAGCTTGGCACAGGGCACTGGAAACACCATATATTTT. Amino acid sequence: CASSLAQGTGNTIYF. The rearrangement uses TRBV7-2 and TRBJ1-3; a weak D match, TRBD1 (6 bases). Trimming left V 3 bases short and J 2 bases short, with 11 bases between. Germline values: CDR1 SGHTA, CDR2 FQGNSA. CDR3 length: 15 residues.

This clonotype was picked up many times. V is TRBV3-1 and J is TRBJ1-2; weak D call: TRBD1 (5 bases). Germline V gives CDR1 LGHDT, CDR2 YNNKEL (reference sequence). This CDR3 region has 16 residues. Trimming took 0 bases from V and 4 from J, leaving 15 bases between them. The CDR3, as DNA: TGTGCCAGCAGCCAAGAAGGGACTCTCTTGCCCTATGGCTACACCTTC. Encoded protein: CASSQEGTLLPYGYTF.

A few counts support this clonotype. The V and J genes are TRBV11-2 and TRBJ2-1; D gene ambiguous. The length of the CDR3 is 17 residues. V was trimmed by 6 bases and J by 4 bases, leaving 22 bases between them. CDR1 is SGHAT and CDR2 is FQNNGV in the germline V gene. This chain's CDR3 is CASRSRPGSPQYNEQFF. The CDR3 nucleotides read TGTGCCAGCAGGTCTCGCCCCGGAAGCCCTCAATACAATGAGCAGTTCTTC.

This clonotype was seen only a few times. The rearrangement links TRBV7-2 to TRBJ2-1; TRBD2 aligns across 8 bases. The CDR3 covers 16 residues. Germline CDR1 reads SGHTA; CDR2 reads FQGNSA. V was pared by 5 bases and J by 2 bases, with 8 bases of the junction left unmatched. The CDR3: CASSARSGSPYNEQFF. DNA for the CDR3: TGTGCCAGCAGCGCCCGAAGCGGGAGCCCCTACAATGAGCAGTTCTTC.

CDR3 residues: CASSFPGDTEAFF. DNA of the CDR3: TGTGCCAGCAGCTTTCCGGGGGACACTGAAGCTTTCTTT. The V call is TRBV7-9, the J call TRBJ1-1; possible D gene TRBD1, 5 bases. CDR3 length: 13 residues. Germline values: CDR1 SEHNR, CDR2 FQNEAQ (reference sequence). Trimming pared 3 bases from V and 3 bases from J, leaving 8 bases between.

Many counts were recorded for this clonotype. The rearrangement joins TRBV10-3 to TRBJ2-2, with a weak D call TRBD2 (6 bases). The CDR3 consists of 13 residues. The germline V gene has CDR1 ENHRY and CDR2 SYGVKD. The V and J ends lost 11 bases and 6 bases respectively, with 16 bases between them. The chain's CDR3 is CAGRLVSSGELFF. CDR3 DNA sequence: TGTGCCGGAAGACTAGTTTCATCCGGGGAGCTGTTTTTT.

The chain is built from TRBV28 and TRBJ2-3, with D perhaps matching TRBD2 (6 bases). V gave up 5 bases and J gave up 0 bases, with 18 bases separating them. The CDR3 runs to 17 residues. The germline CDR1 and CDR2 sequences are MDHEN and SYDVKM. CDR3 amino acids: CASSRDFRLHSTDTQYF. The CDR3 DNA follows: TGTGCCAGCAGTCGGGACTTCAGACTACATAGCACAGATACGCAGTATTTT. Full variable domain (outside the CDR3, taken from reference TRBV28 and TRBJ2-3): DVKVTQSSRYLVKRTGEKVFLECVQDMDHENMFWYRQDPGLGLRLIYFSYDVKMKEKGDIPEGYSVSREKKERFSLILESASTNQTSMYLCASSRDFRLHSTDTQYFGPGTRLTVL.

This clonotype was found many times. This chain uses TRBV6-5 with TRBJ1-5; the D gene is possibly TRBD1 (6 bases). V dropped 6 bases and J dropped 4 bases, with 16 bases sitting between them. Germline V gives CDR1 MNHEY, CDR2 SVGAGI. The CDR3 is 15 residues long. CDR3 DNA sequence: TGTGCCAGCAGCCTCTCACAGGGAAGGAATCAGCCCCAGCATTTT. Its protein is CASSLSQGRNQPQHF.

In regard to this clonotype: The germline gene is not matched at one end of the junction; a read error may be the cause. The chain couples TRBV9 to TRBJ2-7, with D possibly being TRBD2 (5 bases). The CDR3 consists of 13 residues. Per the germline V gene, CDR1 is SGDLS and CDR2 is YYNGEE. The CDR3 is CASSDGNSYEQYF. The CDR3 nucleotides are TGTGCCAGTAGCGACGGGAACTCCTACGAGCAGTACTTC.

This clonotype was recorded at least ten times. The V call is TRBV12-3 or TRBV12-4, the J call TRBJ2-7; D uncertain. This CDR3 is 13 amino acids long. V lost 2 bases to trimming and J lost 2 bases, with 7 bases between them. The CDR3 region has the DNA TGTGCCAGCAGTTTAAATGTTCCCTACGAGCAGTACTTC. This translates into CASSLNVPYEQYF.

The V call is TRBV5-4, the J call TRBJ2-2, with unresolved D. V was cut by 0 bases and J by 0 bases, with 6 bases left in between. This CDR3 contains 15 residues. The germline V gene encodes CDR1 SGHNT and CDR2 YYREEE (reference sequence). The CDR3 protein is CASSLVLANTGELFF. The CDR3 nucleotides are TGTGCCAGCAGCTTGGTGCTCGCGAACACCGGGGAGCTGTTTTTT.

This chain joins TRBV5-1 and TRBJ1-4; a weak D match, TRBD1 (5 bases). Trimming stripped 0 bases from V and 8 bases from J, with 11 bases between. Germline V gives CDR1 SGHRS, CDR2 YFSETQ. CDR3 length: 14 residues. CDR3 sequence: CASSLEGRGEKLFF. The CDR3 DNA follows: TGCGCCAGCAGCTTGGAAGGGAGGGGAGAAAAACTGTTTTTT.

This clonotype came up a few times. The chain couples TRBV20-1 to TRBJ1-3; no clear D. Germline V gene sequence: CDR1 DFQATT, CDR2 SNEGSKA (reference sequence). This CDR3 is 14 amino acids long. The V end lost 1 base, the J end lost 8 bases, and 15 bases lay between the germline ends. The CDR3, as DNA: TGCAGTGCTAGAGGGCCCCTCCTGAAGGACACCATATATTTT. Residues: CSARGPLLKDTIYF.

This clonotype was counted ten times or more. The chain uses TRBV7-6 and TRBJ1-1; the D gene is possibly TRBD1 (6 bases). This CDR3 has 15 residues. Per the germline V gene, CDR1 is SGHVS and CDR2 is FNYEAQ. V lost 4 bases and J lost 4, with 16 bases in between. This CDR3 reads CASSYDTGRSTEAFF. As DNA, the CDR3 is TGTGCCAGCAGCTATGACACAGGGAGGAGCACTGAAGCTTTCTTT.

This clonotype showed up many times. The chain couples TRBV28 to TRBJ1-1; D remains ambiguous. The CDR3 runs to 14 residues. Trimming pared 10 bases from V and 2 bases from J, leaving 17 bases between. The germline CDR1 and CDR2 sequences are MDHEN and SYDVKM. As DNA, the CDR3 is TGTGCCACGACCCCTCGGCGGGAAAACACTGAAGCTTTCTTT. Its translation is CATTPRRENTEAFF.

This clonotype was seen more than once but under ten times. An end of the junction does not agree with germline; a read error may underlie this. The J gene is TRBJ2-7, the V gene TRBV7-2; D is uncertain. The CDR3 totals 13 residues. Germline V gene sequence: CDR1 SGHTA, CDR2 FQGNSA. The CDR3 loop reads CASVENNRAKLEF. Written as DNA, the CDR3 is TGTGCCAGCGTCGAGAACAACCGGGCCAAATTAGAATTC.

This clonotype was observed at least ten times. V usage is TRBV5-4 and J usage is TRBJ2-2; the match to TRBD2 covers 9 bases. The CDR3 extends over 18 amino acids. With V trimmed by 6 bases and J by 6 bases, 18 bases remained unmatched. Looked up from germline, CDR1 is SGHNT and CDR2 is YYREEE (reference sequence). The CDR3 DNA is TGTGCCAGCACCCGAGTCGAGCGGGAGGTTCTTGCGGCCGGGGAGCTGTTTTTT. Its translation: CASTRVEREVLAAGELFF.